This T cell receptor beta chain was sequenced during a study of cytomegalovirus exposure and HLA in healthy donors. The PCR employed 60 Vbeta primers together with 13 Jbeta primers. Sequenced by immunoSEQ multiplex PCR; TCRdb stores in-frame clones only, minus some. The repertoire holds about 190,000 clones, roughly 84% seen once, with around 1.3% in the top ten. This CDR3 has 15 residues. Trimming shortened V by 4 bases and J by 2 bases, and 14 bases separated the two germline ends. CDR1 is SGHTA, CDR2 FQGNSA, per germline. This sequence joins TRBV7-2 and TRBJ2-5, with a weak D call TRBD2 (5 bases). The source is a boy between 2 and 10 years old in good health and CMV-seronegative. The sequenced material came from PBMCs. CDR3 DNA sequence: TGTGCCAGCAGCTCCCAGAGGGCCGAACAAGAGACCCAGTACTTC. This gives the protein CASSSQRAEQETQYF.